Below are 20 T cell receptor beta chains sequenced from a single sample in a study of OX40 agonist ivuxolimab in advanced cancers. Clones were sequenced by immunoSEQ multiplex PCR, and TCRdb holds only the in-frame ones, with some missing. This sample has about 83,000 clones, with 65% to 90% found just once. The sample in question was CD4+ or CD8+ T cells sorted from blood, obtained in a trial of the OX40 agonist ivuxolimab. The origin of the receptors is an adult with an advanced solid tumor such as melanoma, head and neck, liver or kidney cancer.

The rearrangement uses TRBV28 and TRBJ2-1; D may correspond to TRBD1 or TRBD2 (5 bases each). Germline CDR1 MDHEN, CDR2 SYDVKM. The CDR3 has 15 amino acids. Trimming took 5 bases from V and 7 from J, leaving 18 bases between them. This CDR3 reads CASSRLGEGVNEQFF. The CDR3 coding sequence is TGTGCCAGCAGTCGCCTGGGGGAAGGGGTAAATGAGCAGTTCTTC.

V is TRBV25-1 and J is TRBJ1-3; 10 nucleotides match TRBD1. The length of the CDR3 is 16 residues. The germline V gene encodes CDR1 MGHDK and CDR2 SYGVNS. Trimming cost V 3 bases and J 2 bases; bases outside gene matches: 4. The CDR3 protein is CASSESGTGAGNTIYF. In nucleotides, the CDR3 is TGTGCCAGCAGTGAGAGTGGGACAGGGGCTGGAAACACCATATATTTT.

The chain couples TRBV7-8 to TRBJ1-2; D gene ambiguous. V was pared by 3 bases and J by 8 bases, with 10 bases between. The CDR3 covers 12 residues. Germline V CDR1 and CDR2: SGHVS, FQNEAQ. The CDR3 protein is CASSFKGGGYTF. Written as DNA, the CDR3 is TGTGCCAGCAGCTTCAAGGGCGGCGGCTACACCTTC.

V usage is TRBV14 and J usage is TRBJ2-5; D possibly corresponds to TRBD2 (5 bases). This CDR3 is 13 amino acids long. Germline CDR1 is SGHDN and CDR2 is FVKESK. V dropped 8 bases and J dropped 2 bases, with 12 bases sitting between them. As DNA, the CDR3 is TGTGCCAGCCGAGGGCACCTTCAAGAGACCCAGTACTTC. It specifies CASRGHLQETQYF.

The chain couples TRBV5-1 to TRBJ1-3, with a possible D match to TRBD1 (5 bases). The V end lost 7 bases, the J end lost 0 bases, and 11 bases lay between the germline ends. CDR3 length: 14 amino acids. The germline gives CDR1 SGHRS, CDR2 YFSETQ. The CDR3 reads CASRDSSSGNTIYF. CDR3 in DNA: TGCGCCAGCCGGGACTCAAGCTCTGGAAACACCATATATTTT.

The CDR3 protein is CASSGTGVRGNTIYF. CDR3 sequence (DNA): TGTGCCAGCAGCGGAACAGGGGTTCGCGGAAACACCATATATTTT. The chain couples TRBV5-4 to TRBJ1-3; 7 nucleotides align to TRBD1. The germline V gene encodes CDR1 SGHNT and CDR2 YYREEE (reference sequence). V lost 4 bases and J lost 4; bases outside the gene matches: 8. This CDR3 is built from 15 residues.

The chain couples TRBV7-9 to TRBJ1-1; a possible D gene is TRBD1 (5 bases). This CDR3 region has 14 residues. CDR1 SEHNR and CDR2 FQNEAQ come from the germline V gene (reference sequence). The V end lost 1 base, the J end lost 2 bases, and 8 bases lay between the germline ends. The chain's CDR3 is CASSLEGDNTEAFF. For the CDR3, the DNA is TGTGCCAGCAGCTTAGAAGGGGACAACACTGAAGCTTTCTTT.

As regards this clone: Germline and junction disagree at one end, which may indicate a read error. The gene calls are TRBV27 and TRBJ1-6; D is possibly TRBD1 (6 bases). The length of the CDR3 is 17 residues. From germline, CDR1 is MNHEY and CDR2 SMNVEV (reference sequence). This CDR3 reads CASSLSLGQSRVSPLHF. The DNA of the CDR3 is TGTGCCAGCAGTCTATCCCTAGGACAGTCTAGGGTTTCACCCCTCCACTTT.

Turning to this clone: The sample holds other DNA sequences that translate to the same CDR3. This chain links TRBV6-1 with TRBJ2-1; 11 bases fit TRBD2. Germline V CDR1 and CDR2: MNHNS, SASEGT. Unmatched junction bases numbered 1, after V lost 6 bases and J lost 3 bases. This CDR3 is built from 14 residues. CDR3 sequence (DNA): TGTGCCAGCAGACTAGCGGGGGACTACAATGAGCAGTTCTTC. This gives the protein CASRLAGDYNEQFF.

The J gene is TRBJ2-2, the V gene TRBV19; 7 nucleotides line up with TRBD1. CDR3 length equals 17 residues. Germline assignment: CDR1 LNHDA and CDR2 SQIVND (reference sequence). V lost 2 bases to trimming and J lost 0 bases; unmatched junction nucleotides: 6. The DNA for the CDR3 is TGTGCCAGTAGTATATTAGGGGGCAGTCCGAACACCGGGGAGCTGTTTTTT. Translated: CASSILGGSPNTGELFF.

CDR3 region: CASSSALDRAVWPQHF. DNA of the CDR3: TGTGCCAGCAGCTCCGCTCTCGACAGGGCCGTTTGGCCCCAGCATTTT. This chain connects TRBV5-5 to TRBJ1-5, with 7 bases fitting TRBD1. This CDR3 region has 16 residues. After removal of 3 bases from V and 9 bases from J, the junction contained 15 bases not matched to a gene. The germline gives CDR1 SGHKS, CDR2 YYEKEE (reference sequence).

The chain combines TRBV23-1 with TRBJ2-1; D gene unclear. TRBV23-1 is an ORF for which the function is uncertain. Trimming stripped 3 bases from V and 0 bases from J, with 9 bases between. The length of the CDR3 is 15 residues. CDR3 region: CASSHDGSSYNEQFF. CDR3 nucleotide sequence: TGCGCCAGCAGTCACGACGGCAGCTCCTACAATGAGCAGTTCTTC.

The chain recombines TRBV7-2 with TRBJ1-5; 12 bases are shared with TRBD1. The trim removed 1 base at V and 5 bases at J, leaving 3 bases unmatched. Germline V gene lookup returns CDR1 SGHTA and CDR2 FQGNSA. The CDR3 consists of 16 residues. The CDR3 nucleotides are TGTGCCAGCAGCTTAGTTGGGACAGGGGGCTATCAGCCCCAGCATTTT. Residues: CASSLVGTGGYQPQHF.

CDR3 DNA sequence: TGTGCCATCAGTGAGGAGGCCCTGAGCACTGAAGCTTTCTTT. This sequence encodes CAISEEALSTEAFF. The chain couples TRBV10-3 to TRBJ1-1, with D unresolved. CDR1 and CDR2 from the germline V gene are ENHRY and SYGVKD. V shed 2 bases and J shed 4 bases, with 11 bases lying between them. The CDR3 covers 14 residues.

Worth noting for this clone: The germline gene is not matched at one end of the junction; a read error may be the cause. This chain uses TRBV9 with TRBJ2-3; 7 nucleotides line up with TRBD1. The germline V gene has CDR1 SGDLS and CDR2 YYNGEE. The CDR3 is 13 residues long. The CDR3 DNA follows: TGTGCCACCAGCCAGGGGGGCACAGATACGCAGTATTTT. The encoded protein is CATSQGGTDTQYF.

The V and J genes are TRBV19 and TRBJ1-5, with 7 nucleotides matching TRBD1. Trimming removed 9 bases from V and 5 bases from J; junction bases left unmatched: 13. Per the germline V gene, CDR1 is LNHDA and CDR2 is SQIVND (reference sequence). The CDR3 runs to 15 residues. The CDR3 loop reads CASARDRRGYQPQHF. The DNA of the CDR3 is TGTGCCAGCGCAAGGGACAGAAGAGGTTATCAGCCCCAGCATTTT.

The CDR3 region has the DNA TGTGCCAGCAGTGTAATAGGGCACGAGCAGTACTTC. This translates into CASSVIGHEQYF. This sequence joins TRBV2 and TRBJ2-7; D unclear. Germline CDR1 is SNHLY and CDR2 is FYNNEI. The CDR3 loop spans 12 amino acids. V lost 4 bases and J lost 5, with 9 bases in between.

For the CDR3, the DNA is TGTGCCAGCAGCTTGAGGGGGACCGAGACCTACGAGCAGTACTTC. Translation gives CASSLRGTETYEQYF. The V and J genes are TRBV5-6 and TRBJ2-7; D may be TRBD1 (6 bases). The CDR3 sequence is 15 residues long. The germline V gene has CDR1 SGHDT and CDR2 YYEEEE. V shed 1 base and J shed 2 bases, with 13 bases lying between them. Full variable domain (remainder filled in from reference TRBV5-6 and TRBJ2-7): DAGVTQSPTHLIKTRGQQVTLRCSPKSGHDTVSWYQQALGQGPQFIFQYYEEEERQRGNFPDRFSGHQFPNYSSELNVNALLLGDSALYLCASSLRGTETYEQYFGPGTRLTVT.

The rearrangement links TRBV30 to TRBJ1-3; D gene ambiguous. The CDR3 runs to 14 residues. The V and J ends lost 0 bases and 1 base respectively, with 7 bases between them. Germline CDR1 GTSNPN, CDR2 SVGIG (reference sequence). Here the CDR3 DNA reads TGTGCCTGGAGTGTATGGGGTTCTGGAAACACCATATATTTT. Its protein is CAWSVWGSGNTIYF.

The rearrangement joins TRBV10-2 to TRBJ2-1; perhaps TRBD2 as D (6 bases). CDR1 and CDR2 from the germline V gene are WSHSY and SAAADI. Trimming took off 0 bases at V and 11 bases at J, with 8 bases between the two ends. The CDR3 has 12 residues. The CDR3, as DNA: TGCGCCAGCAGTGAGTCCAGGACTAAGCAGTTCTTC. This gives the protein CASSESRTKQFF.